This T cell receptor beta chain was captured in a study of T cells after yellow fever vaccination. About the study: Each low-cell-number fraction was prepared by means of SMART-Seq v4 Ultra Low Input.

General study findings and limits: Booster samples showed a return of most primary-vaccination clones (around 96% CD4, 88% CD8). Weaker in magnitude, the secondary response showed a faster peak on day 5 versus 15.

Universal primer sites and UMIs were introduced during 5'RACE template-switching synthesis of TCR cDNA. TCRdb redid the calling of the 5' RACE reads with MiXCR, one entry per CDR3 protein. The sample includes hundreds of thousands of distinct CDR3 sequences, 8.7% of them seen just once. On this clonotype itself: What it recognizes is unknown.

The length of the CDR3 is 13 residues. Per germline, CDR1 LGHNA and CDR2 YSLEER. V was cut by 0 bases and J by 14 bases, with 13 bases left in between. The sequencing here drew on PBMCs, taken on the day of the first yellow fever vaccination. This TCR was sampled from a man between 18 and 29 years old who received the YFV17D yellow fever vaccine. The V and J genes are TRBV4-3 and TRBJ1-4, with D perhaps TRBD1 (6 bases). The CDR3 region is CASSQETRGSLFF. In DNA, the CDR3 is TGCGCCAGCAGCCAAGAAACGAGGGGGTCCCTGTTTTTT.